The entry below describes one T cell receptor beta chain. Its target is not known. Described treatment: roughly 10-day PBMC culture with coronavirus spike peptide pools or control peptides (ViraFEST assay). This specimen comes from a study of vaccination and CD4 T cells after COVID-19. Study context: The convalescents were made up of six males and four females, two of whom were Hispanic. Controls used CEFX viral epitopes (positive), HIV-1 Nef peptides (negative), or no peptide.

Scientists ran DNA taken from cultured CD4+ T cells through the Oncomine TCR Beta short-read assay for sequencing. TCRdb redid the calling of the PCR reads with MiXCR, one entry per CDR3 protein. Of 15,000 to 20,000 distinct CDR3 sequences in the sample, approximately 63% are singletons; the top ten hold less than 7%. The material sequenced was CD4+ T cells from blood, cultured in vitro. The sequence came from a human donor who had recovered from COVID-19.

The CDR3 here is CSVQGASNQPQHF. The CDR3 region has the DNA TGCAGCGTTCAGGGGGCGAGCAATCAGCCCCAGCATTTT. The chain is built from TRBV29-1 and TRBJ1-5; 8 bases line up with TRBD1. CDR3 length: 13 residues. In germline, CDR1 is SQVTM, CDR2 ANQGSEA. The V segment lost 5 bases and the J segment 1 base; nucleotides outside the gene matches: 1.